This T cell receptor beta chain came from a study of cytomegalovirus exposure and HLA in healthy donors. The primer mix had 60 Vbeta and 13 Jbeta primers. Assay: immunoSEQ multiplex PCR; the TCRdb copy retains only in-frame clones and omits some. The sample lists 97,000 or so clones; 63% were seen once. Sample: PBMCs. The sequence was obtained from a human donor in good health.

This CDR3 reads CATSNGVSNEQFF. The CDR3 region has the DNA TGTGCCACCAGCAACGGGGTTAGCAATGAGCAGTTCTTC. The rearrangement links TRBV15 to TRBJ2-1; D might be TRBD2 (5 bases). From germline, CDR1 is LNHNV and CDR2 YYDKDF (reference sequence). V was trimmed by 4 bases and J by 6 bases, leaving 10 bases between them. The CDR3 runs to 13 residues. The entire variable domain, with the rest obtained from reference TRBV15 and TRBJ2-1, is as follows: DAMVIQNPRYQVTQFGKPVTLSCSQTLNHNVMYWYQQKSSQAPKLLFHYYDKDFNNEADTPDNFQSRRPNTSFCFLDIRSPGLGDTAMYLCATSNGVSNEQFFGPGTRLTVL.